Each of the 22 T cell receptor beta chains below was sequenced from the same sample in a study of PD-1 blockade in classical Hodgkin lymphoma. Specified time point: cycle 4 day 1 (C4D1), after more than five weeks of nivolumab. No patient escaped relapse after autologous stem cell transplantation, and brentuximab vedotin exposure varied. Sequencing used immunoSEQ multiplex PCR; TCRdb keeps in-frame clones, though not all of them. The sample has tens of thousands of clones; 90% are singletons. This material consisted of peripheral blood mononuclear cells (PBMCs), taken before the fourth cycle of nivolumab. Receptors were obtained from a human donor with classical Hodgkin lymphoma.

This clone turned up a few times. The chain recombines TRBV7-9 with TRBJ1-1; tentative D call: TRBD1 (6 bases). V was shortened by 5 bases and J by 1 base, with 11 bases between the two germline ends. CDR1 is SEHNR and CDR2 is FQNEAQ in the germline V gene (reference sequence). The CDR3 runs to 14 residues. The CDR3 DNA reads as TGTGCCAGCAGCCCCAGGGGACCGAACACTGAAGCTTTCTTT. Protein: CASSPRGPNTEAFF.

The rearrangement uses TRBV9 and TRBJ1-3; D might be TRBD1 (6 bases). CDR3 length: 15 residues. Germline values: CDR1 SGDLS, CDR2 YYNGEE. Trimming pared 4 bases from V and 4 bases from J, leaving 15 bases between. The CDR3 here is CASSPDGRGGNTIYF. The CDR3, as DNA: TGTGCCAGCAGCCCAGACGGCAGGGGAGGAAACACCATATATTTT.

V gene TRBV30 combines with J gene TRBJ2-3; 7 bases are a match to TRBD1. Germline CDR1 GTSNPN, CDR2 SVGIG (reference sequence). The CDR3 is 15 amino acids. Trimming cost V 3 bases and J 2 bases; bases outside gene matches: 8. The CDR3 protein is CAWRPRDRYTDTQYF. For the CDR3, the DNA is TGTGCCTGGAGACCCCGGGACAGATACACAGATACGCAGTATTTT.

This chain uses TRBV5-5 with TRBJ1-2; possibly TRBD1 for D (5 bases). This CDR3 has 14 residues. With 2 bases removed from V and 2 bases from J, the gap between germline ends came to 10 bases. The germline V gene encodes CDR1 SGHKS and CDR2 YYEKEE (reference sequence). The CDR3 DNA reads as TGTGCCAGCAGCTTCCTAGGGGAAAACTATGGCTACACCTTC. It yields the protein CASSFLGENYGYTF.

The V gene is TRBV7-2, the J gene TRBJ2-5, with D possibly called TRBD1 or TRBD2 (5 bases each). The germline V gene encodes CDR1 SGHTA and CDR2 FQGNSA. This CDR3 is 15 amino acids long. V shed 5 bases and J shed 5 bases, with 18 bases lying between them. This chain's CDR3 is CASSGRQYIGETQYF. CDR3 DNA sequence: TGTGCCAGCAGCGGGAGACAGTACATTGGGGAGACCCAGTACTTC. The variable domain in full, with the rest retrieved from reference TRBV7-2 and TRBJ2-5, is GAGVSQSPSNKVTEKGKDVELRCDPISGHTALYWYRQSLGQGLEFLIYFQGNSAPDKSGLPSDRFSAERTGGSVSTLTIQRTQQEDSAVYLCASSGRQYIGETQYFGPGTRLLVL.

The CDR3 DNA sequence: TGTGCCAGCAGAGCTACGATGGGTCTCCTTGCAACTAATGAAAAACTGTTTTTT. Protein product: CASRATMGLLATNEKLFF. J is TRBJ1-4 and V is TRBV21-1. TRBV21-1 is a recognized pseudogene. The CDR3 runs to 18 residues.

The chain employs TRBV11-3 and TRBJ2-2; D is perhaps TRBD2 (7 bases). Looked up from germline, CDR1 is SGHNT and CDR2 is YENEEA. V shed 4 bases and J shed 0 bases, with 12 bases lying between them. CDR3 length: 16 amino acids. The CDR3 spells CASSSWGGPNTGELFF. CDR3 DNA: TGTGCCAGCAGCTCCTGGGGGGGCCCGAACACCGGGGAGCTGTTTTTT.

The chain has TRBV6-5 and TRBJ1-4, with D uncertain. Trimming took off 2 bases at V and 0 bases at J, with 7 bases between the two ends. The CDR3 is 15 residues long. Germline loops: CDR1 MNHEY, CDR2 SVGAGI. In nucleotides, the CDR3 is TGTGCCAGCAGTTACAGGATTGCAACTAATGAAAAACTGTTTTTT. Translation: CASSYRIATNEKLFF.

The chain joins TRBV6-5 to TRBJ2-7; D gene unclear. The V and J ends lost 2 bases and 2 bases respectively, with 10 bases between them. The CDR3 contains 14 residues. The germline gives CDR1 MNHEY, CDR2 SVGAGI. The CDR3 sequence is CASSYGVEAYEQYF. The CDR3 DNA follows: TGTGCCAGCAGTTACGGAGTAGAAGCCTACGAGCAGTACTTC.

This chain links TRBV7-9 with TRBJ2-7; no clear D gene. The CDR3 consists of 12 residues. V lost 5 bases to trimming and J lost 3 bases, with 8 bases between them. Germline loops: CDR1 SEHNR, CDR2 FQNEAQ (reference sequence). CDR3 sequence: CASSPYGYEQYF. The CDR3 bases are TGTGCCAGCAGCCCGTACGGCTACGAGCAGTACTTC.

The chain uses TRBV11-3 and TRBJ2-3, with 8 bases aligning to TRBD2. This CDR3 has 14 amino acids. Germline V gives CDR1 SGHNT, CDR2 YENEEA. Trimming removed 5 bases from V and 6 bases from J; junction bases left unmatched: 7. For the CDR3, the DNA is TGTGCCAGCAGCCCCGGACTAGCACACGATACGCAGTATTTT. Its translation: CASSPGLAHDTQYF.

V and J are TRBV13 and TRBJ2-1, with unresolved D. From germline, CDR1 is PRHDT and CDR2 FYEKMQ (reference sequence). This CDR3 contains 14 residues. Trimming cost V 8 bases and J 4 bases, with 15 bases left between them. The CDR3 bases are TGTGCCAGCGATTTGCCGACGGTTTACAATGAGCAGTTCTTC. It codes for CASDLPTVYNEQFF.

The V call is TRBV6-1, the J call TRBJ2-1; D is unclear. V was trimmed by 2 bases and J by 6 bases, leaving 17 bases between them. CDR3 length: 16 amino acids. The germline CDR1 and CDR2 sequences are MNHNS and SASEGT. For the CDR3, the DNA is TGTGCCAGCAGTGAAAGGCGAGGCAAAAACCCCAATGAGCAGTTCTTC. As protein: CASSERRGKNPNEQFF.

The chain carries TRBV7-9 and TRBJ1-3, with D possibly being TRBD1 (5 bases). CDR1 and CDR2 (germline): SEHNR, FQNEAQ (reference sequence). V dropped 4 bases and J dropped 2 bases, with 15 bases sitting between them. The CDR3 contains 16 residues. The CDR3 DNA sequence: TGTGCCAGCAGCTGGTCAACAGGTATAACTGGAAACACCATATATTTT. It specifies CASSWSTGITGNTIYF.

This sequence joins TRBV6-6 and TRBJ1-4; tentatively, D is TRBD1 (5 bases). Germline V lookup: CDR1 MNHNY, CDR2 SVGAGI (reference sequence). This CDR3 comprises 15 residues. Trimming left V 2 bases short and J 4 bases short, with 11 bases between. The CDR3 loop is CASSYQGDLNEKLFF. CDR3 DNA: TGTGCCAGCAGTTACCAGGGAGACCTTAATGAAAAACTGTTTTTT.

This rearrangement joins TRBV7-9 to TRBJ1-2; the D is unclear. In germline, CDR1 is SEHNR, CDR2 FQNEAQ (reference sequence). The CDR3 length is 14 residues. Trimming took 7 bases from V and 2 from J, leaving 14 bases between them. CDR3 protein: CASIIPDVNYGYTF. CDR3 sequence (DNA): TGTGCCAGCATCATCCCCGATGTAAACTATGGCTACACCTTC.

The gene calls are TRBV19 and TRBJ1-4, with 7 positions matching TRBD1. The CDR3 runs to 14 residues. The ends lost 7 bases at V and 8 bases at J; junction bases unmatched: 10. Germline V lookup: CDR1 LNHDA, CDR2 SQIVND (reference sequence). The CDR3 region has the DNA TGTGCCAGTATCAAAACAGGGGTCGGAGAAAAACTGTTTTTT. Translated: CASIKTGVGEKLFF.

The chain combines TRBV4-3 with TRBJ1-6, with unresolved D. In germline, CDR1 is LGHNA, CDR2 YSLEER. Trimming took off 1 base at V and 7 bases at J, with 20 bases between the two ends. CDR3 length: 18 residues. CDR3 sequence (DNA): TGCGCCAGCAGCCAAGTTTCCCTTTTACGGGAGTCAAATTCACCCCTCCACTTT. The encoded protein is CASSQVSLLRESNSPLHF.

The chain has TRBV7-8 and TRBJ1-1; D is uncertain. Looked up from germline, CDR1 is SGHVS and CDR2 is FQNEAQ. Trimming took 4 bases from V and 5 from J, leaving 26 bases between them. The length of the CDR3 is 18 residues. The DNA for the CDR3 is TGTGCCAGCAGCTCTCGTCGACTGGGCATTACGACGAATACTGAAGCTTTCTTT. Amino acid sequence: CASSSRRLGITTNTEAFF. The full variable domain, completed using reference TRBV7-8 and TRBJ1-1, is GAGVSQSPRYKVAKRGQDVALRCDPISGHVSLFWYQQALGQGPEFLTYFQNEAQLDKSGLPSDRFFAERPEGSVSTLKIQRTQQEDSAVYLCASSSRRLGITTNTEAFFGQGTRLTVV.

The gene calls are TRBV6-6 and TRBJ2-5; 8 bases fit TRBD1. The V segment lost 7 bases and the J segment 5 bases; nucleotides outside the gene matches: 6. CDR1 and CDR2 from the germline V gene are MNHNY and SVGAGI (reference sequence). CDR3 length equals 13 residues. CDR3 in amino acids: CASKTGVYETQYF. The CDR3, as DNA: TGTGCCAGCAAGACAGGGGTGTATGAGACCCAGTACTTC.

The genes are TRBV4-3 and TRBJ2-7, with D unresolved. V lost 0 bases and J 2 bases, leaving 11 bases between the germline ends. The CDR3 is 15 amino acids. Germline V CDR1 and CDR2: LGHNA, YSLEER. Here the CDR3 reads CASSQDPLATYEQYF. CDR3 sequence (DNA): TGCGCCAGCAGCCAAGATCCTTTGGCCACCTACGAGCAGTACTTC.

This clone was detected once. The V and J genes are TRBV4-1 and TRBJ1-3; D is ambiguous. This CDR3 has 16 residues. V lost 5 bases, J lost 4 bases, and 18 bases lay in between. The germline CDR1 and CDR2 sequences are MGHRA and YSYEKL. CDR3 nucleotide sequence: TGCGCCAGCAGCTCCCACCAGGACGAACGAGGAAACACCATATATTTT. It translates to CASSSHQDERGNTIYF.